The next 3 T cell receptor beta chains were all read from a single sample in a study of blood T cell repertoires in COVID-19. Sequenced by immunoSEQ multiplex PCR; TCRdb stores in-frame clones only, minus some. The sample yields about 82,000 clones, roughly 78% seen once. Material: peripheral blood. The receptors were gathered from a man between 60 and 75 years old with COVID-19, enrolled during active disease.

The rearrangement links TRBV6-2 or TRBV6-3 to TRBJ2-1, with D possibly matching TRBD1 (5 bases). V was pared by 3 bases and J by 1 base, with 7 bases between. This CDR3 is built from 14 residues. Germline V gives CDR1 MNHEY, CDR2 SVGEGT. The DNA for the CDR3 is TGTGCCAGCAGTTATCCAGGGTCCTACAATGAGCAGTTCTTC. Amino acid sequence: CASSYPGSYNEQFF.

The chain recombines TRBV2 with TRBJ2-5, with D hard to call. Germline values: CDR1 SNHLY, CDR2 FYNNEI. V was cut by 4 bases and J by 5 bases, with 5 bases left in between. The CDR3 has 11 residues. The CDR3: CASSGRETQYF. CDR3 DNA sequence: TGTGCCAGCAGTGGCAGGGAGACCCAGTACTTC.

CDR3 protein: CSVLTGLERGREQFF. The CDR3 DNA follows: TGCAGCGTCCTCACTGGACTAGAAAGAGGACGGGAGCAGTTCTTC. This chain connects TRBV29-1 to TRBJ2-1, with TRBD2 matching 7 bases. Germline lookup yields CDR1 SQVTM and CDR2 ANQGSEA. V lost 6 bases and J lost 10; bases outside the gene matches: 18. The CDR3 extends over 15 amino acids.